A single sample is the source of the 25 T cell receptor beta chains below, sequenced in a study of radiation and T cells in renal cell carcinoma. The protocol was immunoSEQ multiplex PCR, while the TCRdb copy is restricted to in-frame clones and leaves out a portion. This sample has 95,000 to 150,000 clones, with 81% found just once. Documented time point: blood 2 weeks post-SBRT. Regarding treatment: 15 Gy SBRT to primary tumor, nephrectomy 4 weeks later. The sequences come from blood, collected from a patient whose treatment included radiotherapy and nephrectomy. Every receptor here comes from a man aged 45-65 years with renal cell carcinoma.

V usage is TRBV20-1 and J usage is TRBJ2-1; possibly TRBD1 or TRBD2 for D (5 bases each). This CDR3 spans 11 amino acids. The germline CDR1 and CDR2 sequences are DFQATT and SNEGSKA (reference sequence). CDR3 amino acids: CTSSRGDEQFF. The CDR3, as DNA: TGCACCTCAAGCCGGGGCGATGAGCAGTTCTTC.

This clone was seen a handful of times. The rearrangement joins TRBV2 to TRBJ1-6; tentatively, D is TRBD1 (6 bases). The V gene lost 3 bases and the J gene lost 11 bases, with 14 bases spanning the gap. Germline V lookup: CDR1 SNHLY, CDR2 FYNNEI. This CDR3 contains 14 residues. As DNA, the CDR3 is TGTGCCAGCAGTGATCCGACAGGTCTCCCACCCCTCCACTTT. This encodes CASSDPTGLPPLHF.

The chain is built from TRBV2 and TRBJ2-1; TRBD2 might be the D (6 bases). Trimming removed 8 bases from V and 7 bases from J, with 15 bases in between. This CDR3 is 13 amino acids long. From germline, CDR1 is SNHLY and CDR2 FYNNEI. DNA of the CDR3: TGTGCCAGCGAAAAACTAGCAGGAAATGAGCAGTTCTTC. Its translation: CASEKLAGNEQFF.

V gene TRBV5-4 combines with J gene TRBJ2-5; TRBD2 might be the D (5 bases). Germline loops: CDR1 SGHNT, CDR2 YYREEE (reference sequence). This CDR3 spans 15 amino acids. V lost 4 bases and J 2 bases, leaving 15 bases between the germline ends. CDR3: CASSDTTRAQETQYF. The CDR3 DNA reads TGTGCCAGCAGCGATACCACTAGAGCACAAGAGACCCAGTACTTC.

The V gene is TRBV29-1, the J gene TRBJ2-5; the D gene could be TRBD1 or TRBD2 (6 bases each). The CDR3 loop spans 14 amino acids. Looked up from germline, CDR1 is SQVTM and CDR2 is ANQGSEA. Trimming left V 1 base short and J 2 bases short, with 11 bases between. DNA of the CDR3: TGCAGCGTTGAAGGTACAGGGACTCAAGAGACCCAGTACTTC. Translation: CSVEGTGTQETQYF.

V and J are TRBV7-2 and TRBJ2-5, with a tentative D call TRBD2 (6 bases). The CDR3 has 15 amino acids. Looked up from germline, CDR1 is SGHTA and CDR2 is FQGNSA. The V gene lost 1 base and the J gene lost 0 bases, with 9 bases spanning the gap. The CDR3 reads CASSLVGGYQETQYF. CDR3 DNA: TGTGCCAGCAGCTTAGTTGGGGGGTACCAAGAGACCCAGTACTTC.

The rearrangement joins TRBV5-1 to TRBJ1-4, with 9 bases aligning to TRBD1. Looked up from germline, CDR1 is SGHRS and CDR2 is YFSETQ. J gave up 8 bases and V 3 bases, and 5 bases lay outside the gene matches. This CDR3 is built from 14 residues. CDR3 region: CASSSGQGTEKLFF. DNA of the CDR3: TGCGCCAGCAGCTCAGGACAGGGGACCGAAAAACTGTTTTTT.

V and J are TRBV7-2 and TRBJ2-4; no firm D call. The CDR3 covers 13 residues. The ends were cut back, 1 base at V and 14 bases at J, with 15 bases in the middle. Per the germline V gene, CDR1 is SGHTA and CDR2 is FQGNSA. CDR3 in DNA: TGTGCCAGCAGCTTAGATCGTGGGGTACCGAAGTACTTC. Translation: CASSLDRGVPKYF.

The chain uses TRBV18 and TRBJ1-1; TRBD1 might be the D (6 bases). V gave up 6 bases and J gave up 3 bases, with 17 bases separating them. Germline assignment: CDR1 KGHSH and CDR2 LQKENI. This CDR3 contains 15 residues. DNA of the CDR3: TGTGCCAGCTCCCCGGAAGCTTACAGGGACACTGAAGCTTTCTTT. Encoded protein: CASSPEAYRDTEAFF.

The rearrangement joins TRBV12-2 to TRBJ1-5; the table names TRBD1, a call not compared with the DNA. TRBV12-2 represents a pseudogene. This CDR3 is 16 amino acids long. CDR3 sequence reads: CASRLGETGCNQPQHF. The CDR3 DNA sequence: TGTGCAAGTCGCTTAGGTGAGACAGGTTGCAATCAGCCCCAGCATTTT.

The chain combines TRBV5-1 with TRBJ2-1; D unresolved. Germline values: CDR1 SGHRS, CDR2 YFSETQ. CDR3 length equals 14 residues. The ends were cut back, 4 bases at V and 7 bases at J, with 15 bases in the middle. This chain's CDR3 is CASSPISPQNEQFF. DNA of the CDR3: TGCGCCAGCAGCCCCATCTCCCCGCAGAATGAGCAGTTCTTC.

The chain combines TRBV9 with TRBJ2-7; 7 positions agree with TRBD1. CDR1 is SGDLS and CDR2 is YYNGEE in the germline V gene. J gave up 3 bases and V 4 bases, and 13 bases lay outside the gene matches. CDR3 length equals 16 residues. DNA for the CDR3: TGTGCCAGCAGCCAGGGGGAGACCCTAACGTACTACGAGCAGTACTTC. This sequence encodes CASSQGETLTYYEQYF.

This chain connects TRBV1 to TRBJ1-2. TRBV1 constitutes a pseudogene. This CDR3 region has 18 residues. The DNA for the CDR3 is TGCACCAGCAGCCGCCAACGGGACCGAACGACTAATAACTATGGCTACACCTTC. It yields the protein CTSSRQRDRTTNNYGYTF.

The V and J genes are TRBV6-1 and TRBJ1-1; 8 positions match TRBD1. V shed 6 bases, J shed 5 bases, and the junction held 5 bases outside the gene matches. CDR3 length equals 13 residues. Germline CDR1 reads MNHNS; CDR2 reads SASEGT. CDR3 loop: CASRGQVSTEAFF. The CDR3 DNA reads as TGTGCCAGCAGGGGACAGGTATCGACTGAAGCTTTCTTT.

V gene TRBV5-6 combines with J gene TRBJ2-7; tentatively, D is TRBD1 (6 bases). The germline V gene encodes CDR1 SGHDT and CDR2 YYEEEE. There are 16 residues in the CDR3. V was trimmed by 0 bases and J by 4 bases, leaving 17 bases between them. CDR3 sequence: CASSLEKWGQRYEQYF. CDR3 DNA sequence: TGTGCCAGCAGCTTGGAAAAGTGGGGACAAAGATACGAGCAGTACTTC.

This clone was detected only once. The J gene is TRBJ1-1, the V gene TRBV5-1; weak D call: TRBD1 (6 bases). CDR1 and CDR2 from the germline V gene are SGHRS and YFSETQ. Between the trimmed V and J ends, which lost 3 bases and 4 bases, there was a span of 10 bases. CDR3 length equals 13 residues. The CDR3 loop is CASSSTGTTEAFF. CDR3 nucleotide sequence: TGCGCCAGCAGCTCAACAGGGACCACTGAAGCTTTCTTT.

V and J are TRBV9 and TRBJ1-1; 10 bases agree with TRBD1. Per the germline V gene, CDR1 is SGDLS and CDR2 is YYNGEE. The ends lost 5 bases at V and 3 bases at J; junction bases unmatched: 7. There are 15 residues in the CDR3. CDR3 region: CASRTEGQGHTEAFF. CDR3 DNA: TGTGCCAGCAGAACAGAGGGACAGGGGCACACTGAAGCTTTCTTT.

The chain links TRBV18 to TRBJ2-6, with D possibly matching TRBD1 (6 bases). Per germline, CDR1 KGHSH and CDR2 LQKENI. CDR3 length: 19 residues. Between the trimmed V and J ends, which lost 6 bases and 0 bases, there was a span of 21 bases. CDR3 residues: CASSKSTGTFSSGANVLTF. The CDR3 bases are TGTGCCAGCTCTAAATCGACAGGAACCTTCAGCTCTGGGGCCAACGTCCTGACTTTC.

This clone showed up just once. CDR3 DNA: TGTGCCAGACGGGATTTATCATTTAAAGGGAGTGGCTACACCTTC. It is translated as CARRDLSFKGSGYTF. The chain uses TRBV2 and TRBJ1-2; unclear D gene. Germline lookup yields CDR1 SNHLY and CDR2 FYNNEI. The CDR3 covers 15 residues. Between the trimmed V and J ends, which lost 9 bases and 7 bases, there was a span of 24 bases.

The chain links TRBV4-2 to TRBJ2-7; no firm D call. V gave up 0 bases and J gave up 2 bases, with 14 bases separating them. The CDR3 has 16 residues. Germline values: CDR1 LGHNA, CDR2 YNFKEQ. The CDR3 reads CASSQDPRYPAYEQYF. CDR3 coding DNA: TGTGCCAGCAGCCAAGATCCACGCTATCCGGCCTACGAGCAGTACTTC.

This chain uses TRBV5-1 with TRBJ2-7; the match to TRBD2 covers 8 bases. Germline CDR1 SGHRS, CDR2 YFSETQ. The length of the CDR3 is 13 residues. The V and J ends lost 4 bases and 3 bases, in that order; junction bases with no gene match: 3. The CDR3 reads CASSREGLYEQYF. For the CDR3, the DNA is TGCGCCAGCAGCCGGGAGGGGCTCTACGAGCAGTACTTC.

The J gene is TRBJ1-3, the V gene TRBV6-6, with D perhaps TRBD1 (6 bases). The CDR3 sequence is 14 residues long. CDR1 is MNHNY and CDR2 is SVGAGI in the germline V gene (reference sequence). V was shortened by 6 bases and J by 3 bases, with 12 bases between the two germline ends. In DNA, the CDR3 is TGTGCCAGCAGCCTGTCAGGGGTTGGAAACACCATATATTTT. Translation gives CASSLSGVGNTIYF.

As concerns this clone: The same CDR3 also results from other DNA sequences found in this sample. The chain links TRBV19 to TRBJ1-5; no firm D call. Germline V CDR1 and CDR2: LNHDA, SQIVND (reference sequence). V shed 3 bases and J shed 2 bases, with 11 bases lying between them. CDR3 size: 15 residues. The DNA for the CDR3 is TGTGCCAGTAGTATTTGGGGTCGTGGCAATCAGCCCCAGCATTTT. Protein: CASSIWGRGNQPQHF.

CDR3 DNA: TGTGCCAGCAGCTTGACCCCCAGGGCTTACTACGAGCAGTACTTC. Residues: CASSLTPRAYYEQYF. The J gene is TRBJ2-7, the V gene TRBV5-6; D is possibly TRBD1 (5 bases). The CDR3 consists of 15 residues. CDR1 is SGHDT, CDR2 YYEEEE, per germline. With 1 base removed from V and 3 bases from J, the gap between germline ends came to 14 bases.

The chain employs TRBV6-5 and TRBJ1-1; 7 bases map to TRBD1. Germline loops: CDR1 MNHEY, CDR2 SVGAGI. V shed 2 bases, J shed 6 bases, and the junction held 6 bases outside the gene matches. This CDR3 spans 14 amino acids. The CDR3 DNA is TGTGCCAGCAGTTACAGGGGGCGGGGGGCTGAAGCTTTCTTT. Amino acid sequence: CASSYRGRGAEAFF.